Listed below are T cell receptor beta chains from one sample, sequenced in a study of early T cells in non-severe SARS-CoV-2 infection. Using its own MiXCR run on the 5' RACE reads, TCRdb lists one record per CDR3 protein. The sample comprises 60,000 to 75,000 distinct CDR3 sequences, approximately 4.6% of which are singletons, and 3% to 4.5% rests with the top ten. The sequencing used whole blood, collected at baseline. These receptor sequences come from an adult who was a healthcare worker with PCR-confirmed SARS-CoV-2 infection or an uninfected control (not recorded which). The donor label of this sample is uncertain. Both conserved end residues are part of each CDR3. A D gene is named only where the DNA matches it firmly. Where a row states a size, it is once, few, many or the class of an expanded clone; other rows omit it.

V: TRBV7-6
D: -
J: TRBJ2-2
size: many
CDR3: CASSFAGTVNTGELFF
DNA: TGTGCCAGCAGCTTCGCCGGGACGGTGAACACCGGGGAGCTGTTTTTT

V: TRBV30
D: TRBD2
J: TRBJ2-5
size: few
CDR3: CAVSPRGGLETQYF
DNA: TGTGCCGTCTCTCCCCGGGGGGGGCTGGAGACCCAGTACTTC

V: TRBV12-3/TRBV12-4
D: -
J: TRBJ2-6
size: few
CDR3: CASSFRTDHQGANVLTF
DNA: TGTGCCAGCAGCTTTCGGACCGATCATCAGGGGGCCAACGTCCTGACTTTC

V: TRBV7-8
D: -
J: TRBJ1-5
size: many
CDR3: CASSSALFIRTENSNQPQHF
DNA: TGTGCCAGCAGCTCGGCGCTCTTTATACGGACCGAAAATAGCAATCAGCCCCAGCATTTT

V: TRBV20-1
D: TRBD2
J: TRBJ2-5
size: many
CDR3: CSATLGGDSETQYF
DNA: TGCAGTGCCACTCTCGGGGGGGATTCGGAGACCCAGTACTTC

V: TRBV27
D: -
J: TRBJ1-1
size: few
CDR3: CASSSSQPSLNTEAFF
DNA: TGTGCCAGCAGTTCGTCACAGCCGAGTTTGAACACTGAAGCTTTCTTT

V: TRBV6-5
D: -
J: TRBJ2-7
size: many
CDR3: CASSAQQGGEQYF
DNA: TGTGCCAGCAGTGCCCAACAGGGCGGCGAGCAGTACTTC

V: TRBV27
D: -
J: TRBJ2-3
size: -
CDR3: CASSPTGRRTTDTQYF
DNA: TGTGCCAGCAGCCCCACGGGGCGTCGGACCACAGATACGCAGTATTTT

V: TRBV20-1
D: TRBD1
J: TRBJ1-2
size: medium-sized
CDR3: CSADVPGQGPQSNYGYTF
DNA: TGCAGTGCCGACGTACCGGGACAGGGGCCTCAATCTAACTATGGCTACACCTTC

V: TRBV27
D: TRBD2
J: TRBJ2-3
size: many
CDR3: CASTQRGGLDTQYF
DNA: TGTGCCAGCACTCAGCGGGGGGGCTTGGATACGCAGTATTTT

V: TRBV6-1
D: TRBD1
J: TRBJ1-5
size: many
CDR3: CASSEAHGRGGNQPQHF
DNA: TGTGCCAGCAGTGAAGCCCATGGCAGGGGGGGCAATCAGCCCCAGCATTTT

V: TRBV9
D: -
J: TRBJ1-1
size: many
CDR3: CASSVATGRTEAFF
DNA: TGTGCCAGCAGCGTAGCTACGGGGAGAACTGAAGCTTTCTTT

V: TRBV29-1
D: TRBD1
J: TRBJ1-4
size: few
CDR3: CSAGQGDEKLFF
DNA: TGCAGCGCCGGACAGGGGGATGAAAAACTGTTTTTT

V: TRBV9
D: -
J: TRBJ2-5
size: few
CDR3: CASSVGTLGETQYF
DNA: TGTGCCAGCAGCGTCGGGACTCTGGGGGAGACCCAGTACTTC

V: TRBV7-6
D: -
J: TRBJ2-7
size: many
CDR3: CASSPDLGATTRSYEQYF
DNA: TGTGCCAGCAGCCCCGACCTAGGGGCGACAACCCGATCCTACGAGCAGTACTTC

V: TRBV12-3/TRBV12-4
D: -
J: TRBJ1-2
size: few
CDR3: CASSRGLGYTF
DNA: TGTGCCAGCTCCCGGGGGCTGGGCTACACCTTC

V: TRBV11-1
D: TRBD1
J: TRBJ2-2
size: -
CDR3: CASSLGDRGFNTGELFF
DNA: TGTGCCAGCAGCTTAGGAGACAGGGGTTTCAACACCGGGGAGCTGTTTTTT

V: TRBV7-9
D: TRBD1
J: TRBJ1-1
size: few
CDR3: CASSSNPGTGRNTEAFF
DNA: TGTGCCAGCAGCTCCAACCCCGGGACAGGGAGGAACACTGAAGCTTTCTTT

V: TRBV18
D: -
J: TRBJ2-7
size: few
CDR3: CASSPYGRGGSYEQYF
DNA: TGTGCCAGCTCACCTTATGGAAGAGGGGGCTCCTACGAGCAGTACTTC

V: TRBV7-3
D: TRBD2
J: TRBJ2-3
size: -
CDR3: CASSLGAPDGLAKSTDTQYF
DNA: TGTGCCAGCAGCTTAGGTGCCCCGGATGGACTAGCAAAGAGCACAGATACGCAGTATTTT

V: TRBV3-1
D: TRBD1
J: TRBJ1-2
size: -
CDR3: CASSEAPGQGFGYTF
DNA: TGTGCCAGCAGCGAAGCACCGGGACAGGGCTTCGGCTACACCTTC

V: TRBV20-1
D: -
J: TRBJ2-1
size: many
CDR3: CSAPGSGSYNEQFF
DNA: TGCAGTGCTCCAGGCAGCGGGTCCTACAATGAGCAGTTCTTC

V: TRBV7-2
D: -
J: TRBJ1-6
size: -
CDR3: CASSLVPGPNSPLHF
DNA: TGTGCCAGCAGCTTAGTCCCAGGCCCAAATTCACCCCTCCACTTT

V: TRBV10-3
D: TRBD2
J: TRBJ2-3
size: many
CDR3: CAIKQGLSSTDTQYF
DNA: TGTGCCATCAAGCAGGGACTATCTAGCACAGATACGCAGTATTTT

V: TRBV5-6
D: TRBD1
J: TRBJ1-2
size: -
CDR3: CASSVGTGAGYGYTF
DNA: TGTGCCAGCAGCGTCGGGACAGGGGCCGGCTATGGCTACACCTTC

V: TRBV6-5
D: TRBD1
J: TRBJ2-2
size: many
CDR3: CASGLGQGETGELFF
DNA: TGTGCCAGCGGATTGGGACAGGGGGAAACCGGGGAGCTGTTTTTT

V: TRBV20-1
D: -
J: TRBJ2-2
size: few
CDR3: CSAPGLSNTGELFF
DNA: TGCAGTGCGCCGGGACTTTCGAACACCGGGGAGCTGTTTTTT

V: TRBV3-1
D: TRBD1
J: TRBJ1-5
size: -
CDR3: CASSQDHRGSNQPQHF
DNA: TGTGCCAGCAGCCAAGATCACAGGGGGAGCAATCAGCCCCAGCATTTT

V: TRBV6-2/TRBV6-3
D: -
J: TRBJ2-1
size: -
CDR3: CAGRLGSSYNEQFF
DNA: TGTGCCGGCAGACTAGGCAGCTCCTACAATGAGCAGTTCTTC

V: TRBV11-2
D: -
J: TRBJ2-3
size: many
CDR3: CASSIPGGLVSTDTQYF
DNA: TGTGCCAGCAGCATCCCCGGCGGGCTAGTTAGCACAGATACGCAGTATTTT

V: TRBV11-2
D: TRBD2
J: TRBJ2-3
size: few
CDR3: CASSTLAGITTDTQYF
DNA: TGTGCCAGCAGCACACTAGCGGGGATCACCACAGATACGCAGTATTTT

V: TRBV20-1
D: -
J: TRBJ2-5
size: many
CDR3: CSARAESVQETQYF
DNA: TGCAGTGCTAGAGCGGAGTCAGTCCAAGAGACCCAGTACTTC

V: TRBV3-1
D: -
J: TRBJ2-2
size: -
CDR3: CASSPNPGVDTGELFF
DNA: TGTGCCAGCAGCCCCAATCCGGGCGTGGACACCGGGGAGCTGTTTTTT

V: TRBV11-2
D: -
J: TRBJ2-7
size: -
CDR3: CASSHGGGWVYF
DNA: TGTGCCAGCAGCCACGGCGGGGGCTGGGTATACTTC

V: TRBV27
D: -
J: TRBJ1-1
size: many
CDR3: CASSLSPLPRGAWYTEAFF
DNA: TGTGCCAGCAGTTTATCCCCCTTGCCCCGGGGCGCGTGGTACACTGAAGCTTTCTTT

V: TRBV6-6
D: TRBD1
J: TRBJ2-1
size: many
CDR3: CASRGQTYNEQFF
DNA: TGTGCCAGCAGGGGACAGACCTACAATGAGCAGTTCTTC

V: TRBV7-3
D: -
J: TRBJ2-3
size: many
CDR3: CASSWRGADTQYF
DNA: TGTGCCAGCAGCTGGCGGGGAGCAGATACGCAGTATTTT

V: TRBV6-5
D: TRBD1
J: TRBJ2-1
size: -
CDR3: CAVGDSNYNEQFF
DNA: TGTGCCGTAGGGGACAGTAACTACAATGAGCAGTTCTTC

V: TRBV29-1
D: TRBD1
J: TRBJ1-1
size: many
CDR3: CSVERTGGGTEAFF
DNA: TGCAGCGTTGAAAGGACAGGGGGAGGTACTGAAGCTTTCTTT

V: TRBV6-6
D: -
J: TRBJ1-1
size: many
CDR3: CASRSHDMNTEAFF
DNA: TGTGCCAGCAGATCACATGACATGAACACTGAAGCTTTCTTT

V: TRBV5-1
D: TRBD1
J: TRBJ1-1
size: -
CDR3: CASSLGGTGRRMNTEAFF
DNA: TGCGCCAGCAGCTTGGGAGGGACAGGGCGGAGGATGAACACTGAAGCTTTCTTT

V: TRBV6-1
D: TRBD1
J: TRBJ1-2
size: many
CDR3: CASSETQFGDSLNYGYTF
DNA: TGTGCCAGCAGTGAAACCCAATTCGGGGACAGTCTGAACTATGGCTACACCTTC

V: TRBV5-5
D: -
J: TRBJ1-1
size: few
CDR3: CASSLIEWIAKNTEAFF
DNA: TGTGCCAGCAGCTTGATAGAATGGATCGCGAAGAACACTGAAGCTTTCTTT

V: TRBV27
D: -
J: TRBJ1-5
size: few
CDR3: CASSQQQALGPQHF
DNA: TGTGCCAGCAGTCAACAACAGGCCCTGGGGCCCCAGCATTTT

V: TRBV11-3
D: -
J: TRBJ2-5
size: -
CDR3: CASSLGVQQETQYF
DNA: TGTGCCAGCAGCTTAGGGGTCCAGCAAGAGACCCAGTACTTC

V: TRBV12-3/TRBV12-4
D: -
J: TRBJ1-2
size: -
CDR3: CASSPGPEVHGYTF
DNA: TGTGCCAGCAGTCCCGGACCCGAGGTTCATGGCTACACCTTC

V: TRBV7-3
D: TRBD1
J: TRBJ1-1
size: many
CDR3: CASSLTPTGGLNTEAFF
DNA: TGTGCCAGCAGCTTAACGCCGACAGGGGGCCTGAACACTGAAGCTTTCTTT

V: TRBV6-5
D: -
J: TRBJ2-1
size: -
CDR3: CASSYSGSPSYNEQFF
DNA: TGTGCCAGCAGTTACTCCGGATCTCCCTCCTACAATGAGCAGTTCTTC

V: TRBV16
D: -
J: TRBJ1-1
size: many
CDR3: CASSQWGDVANTEAFF
DNA: TGTGCCAGCAGCCAATGGGGGGATGTGGCGAACACTGAAGCTTTCTTT

V: TRBV13
D: -
J: TRBJ2-7
size: many
CDR3: CASSPHSSSYEQYF
DNA: TGTGCCAGCAGCCCTCACAGCAGCTCCTACGAGCAGTACTTC

V: TRBV29-1
D: -
J: TRBJ2-7
size: many
CDR3: CSVDRGGSDEQYF
DNA: TGCAGCGTTGACCGTGGGGGGTCCGACGAGCAGTACTTC

V: TRBV6-5
D: -
J: TRBJ2-7
size: many
CDR3: CASSYRGSYEQYF
DNA: TGTGCCAGCAGTTACAGGGGATCCTACGAGCAGTACTTC

V: TRBV6-5
D: -
J: TRBJ1-4
size: many
CDR3: CASSYSYTTFSEKLFF
DNA: TGTGCCAGCAGTTACAGCTACACTACCTTTAGTGAAAAACTGTTTTTT

V: TRBV9
D: -
J: TRBJ1-3
size: few
CDR3: CASSPSTGNTIYF
DNA: TGTGCCAGCAGCCCCTCGACTGGAAACACCATATATTTT

V: TRBV7-8
D: TRBD1
J: TRBJ1-1
size: -
CDR3: CASSLGGDREWNTEAFF
DNA: TGTGCCAGCAGCTTAGGGGGGGACAGGGAGTGGAACACTGAAGCTTTCTTT

V: TRBV7-2
D: -
J: TRBJ1-1
size: many
CDR3: CASNKNTEAFF
DNA: TGTGCCAGTAACAAGAACACTGAAGCTTTCTTT

V: TRBV12-3/TRBV12-4
D: TRBD1
J: TRBJ1-1
size: -
CDR3: CASSPQGAVAEAFF
DNA: TGTGCCAGCAGTCCACAGGGGGCTGTGGCTGAAGCTTTCTTT

V: TRBV5-1
D: -
J: TRBJ1-1
size: -
CDR3: CASSVAAVDTEAFF
DNA: TGCGCCAGCAGCGTCGCGGCAGTGGACACTGAAGCTTTCTTT

V: TRBV6-5
D: -
J: TRBJ1-2
size: -
CDR3: CASSYSGASNYGYTF
DNA: TGTGCCAGCAGTTACTCGGGGGCGTCTAACTATGGCTACACCTTC

V: TRBV7-9
D: TRBD1
J: TRBJ2-7
size: many
CDR3: CASSLGGTGYYEQYF
DNA: TGTGCCAGCAGCTTAGGAGGGACAGGGTATTACGAGCAGTACTTC